The 9 T cell receptor beta chains presented below share a single source sample, sequenced in a study of T cells in Graves' hyperthyroidism and ophthalmopathy. Amplified TCR beta CDR3 regions derived from RNA transcripts. HTBI primers were employed in a first-round RT-PCR of the TCR CDR3. TCRdb ran MiXCR on the multiplex PCR reads and lists one entry per CDR3 protein. The sample has about 350,000 distinct CDR3 sequences; 14% are singletons. Sequencing used blood. The receptors originated from a woman aged 25 to 39 with Graves' hyperthyroidism.

This clonotype has ten or more counts. The chain recombines TRBV7-2 with TRBJ2-3; perhaps TRBD2 as D (5 bases). Germline CDR1 is SGHTA and CDR2 is FQGNSA. The CDR3 is 14 amino acids. V lost 5 bases to trimming and J lost 6 bases, with 15 bases between them. The CDR3 nucleotides read TGTGCCAGCAGCCCTAGAGGGCGCGTGGATACGCAGTATTTT. Encoded protein: CASSPRGRVDTQYF.

This clonotype has more than one count but fewer than ten. The rearrangement uses TRBV12-3 or TRBV12-4 and TRBJ2-7; D unresolved. The ends were cut back, 3 bases at V and 3 bases at J, with 9 bases in the middle. The CDR3 spans 13 residues. CDR3 sequence: CASSFGVRYEQYF. The CDR3 bases are TGTGCCAGCAGTTTTGGGGTTCGCTACGAGCAGTACTTC.

A few counts support this clonotype. This chain connects TRBV4-2 to TRBJ2-6; 7 bases are shared with TRBD1. Germline trimming cut 2 bases from V and 0 bases from J; bases unmatched to any gene: 10. CDR3 length: 19 amino acids. CDR1 and CDR2 (germline): LGHNA, YNFKEQ. The CDR3 reads CASSQPDRAFSSGANVLTF. Written as DNA, the CDR3 is TGTGCCAGCAGCCAACCCGACAGGGCTTTTTCCTCTGGGGCCAACGTCCTGACTTTC.

This clonotype was counted ten times or more. The chain employs TRBV7-8 and TRBJ2-2; 12 nucleotides agree with TRBD2. J gave up 5 bases and V 0 bases, and 16 bases lay outside the gene matches. The germline V gene encodes CDR1 SGHVS and CDR2 FQNEAQ. The CDR3 has 21 residues. The CDR3 region has the DNA TGTGCCAGCAGCTTAGCTGGTCCGTCGGGCGGGACTAGCGGGTTTACCGGGGAGCTGTTTTTT. It encodes CASSLAGPSGGTSGFTGELFF.

The sample holds many counts of this clonotype. The genes are TRBV7-2 and TRBJ1-4, with D possibly TRBD1 on 6 matching bases. Trimming cost V 1 base and J 7 bases, with 10 bases left between them. This CDR3 comprises 14 residues. Germline lookup yields CDR1 SGHTA and CDR2 FQGNSA. CDR3 coding DNA: TGTGCCAGCAGCTTAGTCAGGGGTGGTGAAAAACTGTTTTTT. Protein sequence: CASSLVRGGEKLFF.

CDR3: CSVEGLPDNEQFF. The CDR3 DNA is TGCAGCGTTGAGGGACTACCAGACAATGAGCAGTTCTTC. The chain combines TRBV29-1 with TRBJ2-1, with 7 bases fitting TRBD2. Germline V gene sequence: CDR1 SQVTM, CDR2 ANQGSEA. The CDR3 length is 13 residues. The ends lost 3 bases at V and 5 bases at J; junction bases unmatched: 4.

This chain connects TRBV24-1 to TRBJ2-7; possibly TRBD2 for D (7 bases). Germline lookup yields CDR1 KGHDR and CDR2 SFDVKD. V lost 5 bases and J lost 4, with 11 bases in between. This CDR3 spans 13 amino acids. CDR3 DNA: TGTGCCACCAGTGCTAGGGGGGGTTACGAGCAGTACTTC. Its protein is CATSARGGYEQYF.

The rearrangement uses TRBV28 and TRBJ1-5, with D perhaps TRBD1 (6 bases). There are 19 residues in the CDR3. Germline-derived CDR1 and CDR2 are MDHEN and SYDVKM. V lost 6 bases to trimming and J lost 0 bases, with 24 bases between them. CDR3 coding DNA: TGTGCCAGCAGCGAGGGGGGTGTCAGGGCTTACTATAGCAATCAGCCCCAGCATTTT. Translating gives CASSEGGVRAYYSNQPQHF.

At least ten counts were recorded for this clonotype. The chain uses TRBV19 and TRBJ1-1; 10 bases map to TRBD1. J was trimmed by 1 base and V by 5 bases; bases with no gene match: 4. This CDR3 region has 15 residues. The V gene's germline CDR1 is LNHDA and CDR2 SQIVND (reference sequence). The CDR3 nucleotides read TGTGCCAGTAGTCCTCGGACAGGGGGGAACACTGAAGCTTTCTTT. It specifies CASSPRTGGNTEAFF.